Following are 23 T cell receptor beta chains from one sample sequenced in a study of somatic mutations in cytotoxic T cells in rheumatoid arthritis. Produced via immunoSEQ multiplex PCR; TCRdb's table is partial and in-frame only. Of fewer than 2,500 clones in the sample, roughly 81% were seen once. The sequenced sample was CD8+ T cells sorted from blood. The receptors stem from an adult with rheumatoid arthritis.

Only a few counts were recorded for this clone. This rearrangement joins TRBV4-2 to TRBJ1-2; TRBD1 might be the D (6 bases). Trimming shortened V by 2 bases and J by 8 bases, and 12 bases separated the two germline ends. The germline CDR1 and CDR2 sequences are LGHNA and YNFKEQ. This CDR3 region has 13 residues. CDR3 loop: CASSQTRGGGYTF. CDR3 coding DNA: TGTGCCAGCAGCCAAACCAGGGGTGGGGGCTACACCTTC.

The chain links TRBV15 to TRBJ1-2; 7 nucleotides line up with TRBD1. The CDR3 covers 14 residues. From germline, CDR1 is LNHNV and CDR2 YYDKDF (reference sequence). The V segment lost 3 bases and the J segment 8 bases; nucleotides outside the gene matches: 9. For the CDR3, the DNA is TGTGCCACCAGCAGGGACAGGTGGGGCACGGGCTACACCTTC. Its translation: CATSRDRWGTGYTF.

This chain connects TRBV14 to TRBJ1-6; D unresolved. V was cut by 5 bases and J by 9 bases, with 14 bases left in between. The CDR3 is 14 amino acids. Per the germline V gene, CDR1 is SGHDN and CDR2 is FVKESK. CDR3 amino acids: CASSTGPRGSPLHF. The DNA of the CDR3 is TGTGCCAGCAGCACCGGGCCACGGGGTTCACCCCTCCACTTT.

The J gene is TRBJ1-1, the V gene TRBV14; 8 positions agree with TRBD1. Germline CDR1 reads SGHDN; CDR2 reads FVKESK. This CDR3 has 16 amino acids. V lost 1 base, J lost 3 bases, and 7 bases stayed unmatched. The DNA for the CDR3 is TGTGCCAGCAGCCAAGTCCTCAGGGGGCTGGACACTGAAGCTTTCTTT. Protein: CASSQVLRGLDTEAFF.

The table lists this clone with a few counts. V is TRBV7-6 and J is TRBJ2-5; D is uncertain. CDR1 and CDR2 (germline): SGHVS, FNYEAQ. V lost 1 base to trimming and J lost 3 bases, with 12 bases between them. The length of the CDR3 is 15 residues. The CDR3 bases are TGTGCCAGCAGCTTAGTAAGGAGTTGGGAAGAGACCCAGTACTTC. This translates into CASSLVRSWEETQYF.

The V gene is TRBV5-1, the J gene TRBJ2-5; 7 positions agree with TRBD1. V lost 3 bases, J lost 0 bases, and 11 bases stayed unmatched. Germline lookup yields CDR1 SGHRS and CDR2 YFSETQ. This CDR3 comprises 17 residues. CDR3 sequence (DNA): TGCGCCAGCAGCTCTACAGGGGCCAGCACGGACCAAGAGACCCAGTACTTC. Protein product: CASSSTGASTDQETQYF.

CDR3 in DNA: TGTGCCAGCAGCCGTTTAAGGGGACCCCTCCACTTT. Its translation is CASSRLRGPLHF. V gene TRBV28 combines with J gene TRBJ1-6, with D perhaps matching TRBD1 (5 bases). V lost 6 bases and J lost 12, with 12 bases in between. Germline lookup yields CDR1 MDHEN and CDR2 SYDVKM. This CDR3 region has 12 residues.

The J gene is TRBJ2-1, the V gene TRBV5-8, with D unresolved. Germline CDR1 reads SGHTS; CDR2 reads YDEGEE. CDR3 length: 14 amino acids. V gave up 2 bases and J gave up 15 bases, with 21 bases separating them. CDR3 loop: CASSFGDLRSARFF. CDR3 sequence (DNA): TGTGCCAGCAGCTTTGGAGACTTACGATCCGCTCGGTTCTTC.

This chain uses TRBV10-2 with TRBJ2-1; 9 bases map to TRBD2. The length of the CDR3 is 16 residues. Trimming cost V 2 bases and J 3 bases; bases outside gene matches: 5. Germline V lookup: CDR1 WSHSY, CDR2 SAAADI. CDR3 protein: CASSETSGRHYNEQFF. The CDR3, as DNA: TGCGCCAGCAGTGAGACTAGCGGGCGTCACTACAATGAGCAGTTCTTC.

By share, this clone counts as hyperexpanded. The rearrangement joins TRBV5-6 to TRBJ1-6; 11 bases map to TRBD1. Per germline, CDR1 SGHDT and CDR2 YYEEEE. The V segment lost 1 base and the J segment 10 bases; nucleotides outside the gene matches: 7. The CDR3 totals 16 residues. This CDR3 is CASSLRGQGVRSPLHF. The CDR3, as DNA: TGTGCCAGCAGCTTGAGGGGACAGGGGGTGAGATCACCCCTCCACTTT. Full variable domain (outside the CDR3, taken from reference TRBV5-6 and TRBJ1-6): DAGVTQSPTHLIKTRGQQVTLRCSPKSGHDTVSWYQQALGQGPQFIFQYYEEEERQRGNFPDRFSGHQFPNYSSELNVNALLLGDSALYLCASSLRGQGVRSPLHFGNGTRLTVT.

This sequence joins TRBV6-6 and TRBJ2-3; D call uncertain. Looked up from germline, CDR1 is MNHNY and CDR2 is SVGAGI (reference sequence). This CDR3 region has 15 residues. Trimming removed 0 bases at V and 2 bases at J, with 9 bases between. CDR3 in amino acids: CASSYSGSPTDTQYF. CDR3 sequence (DNA): TGTGCCAGCAGTTACTCTGGTAGCCCCACAGATACGCAGTATTTT.

The chain joins TRBV19 to TRBJ2-5, with 7 bases fitting TRBD1. Germline-derived CDR1 and CDR2 are LNHDA and SQIVND (reference sequence). After removal of 6 bases from V and 5 bases from J, the junction contained 6 bases not matched to a gene. CDR3 length equals 13 residues. CDR3 nucleotide sequence: TGTGCCAGTAGCGGGACAGCGAGGGAGACCCAGTACTTC. Protein sequence: CASSGTARETQYF.

The chain employs TRBV9 and TRBJ2-1; no reliable D call. The CDR3 is 12 amino acids. Germline V lookup: CDR1 SGDLS, CDR2 YYNGEE. Trimming removed 4 bases from V and 3 bases from J, with 5 bases in between. CDR3 sequence reads: CASSLNYNEQFF. The DNA of the CDR3 is TGTGCCAGCAGCCTTAACTACAATGAGCAGTTCTTC.

This sequence joins TRBV6-1 and TRBJ2-2, with D unclear. The CDR3 has 11 residues. V dropped 7 bases and J dropped 7 bases, with 7 bases sitting between them. Germline CDR1 is MNHNS and CDR2 is SASEGT. In DNA form, the CDR3 reads TGTGCCAGCATCCTTTACGGGGAGCTGTTTTTT. Its translation: CASILYGELFF.

The chain joins TRBV4-1 to TRBJ1-1; D perhaps matches TRBD1 (6 bases). The CDR3 sequence is 15 residues long. Trimming cost V 1 base and J 3 bases, with 12 bases left between them. Germline CDR1 MGHRA, CDR2 YSYEKL. DNA for the CDR3: TGCGCCAGCAGCCAAGGGGGGGGCCCATACACTGAAGCTTTCTTT. Amino acid sequence: CASSQGGGPYTEAFF.

The J gene is TRBJ1-4, the V gene TRBV14, with TRBD1 matching over 7 bases. The germline V gene encodes CDR1 SGHDN and CDR2 FVKESK. This CDR3 has 15 residues. J was trimmed by 8 bases and V by 1 base; bases with no gene match: 7. The CDR3 sequence: CASSQGQGGVEKLFF. CDR3 bases: TGTGCCAGCAGCCAAGGACAGGGTGGCGTCGAAAAACTGTTTTTT.

This clone was counted a single time. J is TRBJ2-2 and V is TRBV9; 9 bases map to TRBD1. After removal of 3 bases from V and 4 bases from J, the junction contained 4 bases not matched to a gene. The CDR3 totals 15 residues. Per germline, CDR1 SGDLS and CDR2 YYNGEE. Here the CDR3 DNA reads TGTGCCAGCAGCGCGGGGACAGGGCTCACCGGGGAGCTGTTTTTT. It is translated as CASSAGTGLTGELFF. Full variable domain (missing parts from reference TRBV9 and TRBJ2-2): DSGVTQTPKHLITATGQRVTLRCSPRSGDLSVYWYQQSLDQGLQFLIQYYNGEERAKGNILERFSAQQFPDLHSELNLSSLELGDSALYFCASSAGTGLTGELFFGEGSRLTVL.

V is TRBV30 and J is TRBJ1-2; unclear D gene. The CDR3 extends over 15 amino acids. Looked up from germline, CDR1 is GTSNPN and CDR2 is SVGIG (reference sequence). V dropped 0 bases and J dropped 2 bases, with 13 bases sitting between them. The chain's CDR3 is CAWSVSLAPNYGYTF. CDR3 DNA sequence: TGTGCCTGGAGTGTATCCCTGGCTCCCAACTATGGCTACACCTTC.

The chain carries TRBV6-5 and TRBJ2-1; D might be TRBD2 (6 bases). The CDR3 covers 14 residues. Trimming took 7 bases from V and 6 from J, leaving 16 bases between them. Germline CDR1 reads MNHEY; CDR2 reads SVGAGI. As DNA, the CDR3 is TGTGCCAGCACTCCGGGACTCGCCTCCAATGAGCAGTTCTTC. Its protein product is CASTPGLASNEQFF.

The chain joins TRBV28 to TRBJ2-2; D is unresolved. The length of the CDR3 is 15 residues. The V gene lost 5 bases and the J gene lost 0 bases, with 10 bases spanning the gap. Germline CDR1 and CDR2: MDHEN and SYDVKM. The CDR3: CASSGRIPNTGELFF. The CDR3 DNA reads TGTGCCAGCAGTGGACGGATTCCGAACACCGGGGAGCTGTTTTTT.

The table lists this clone with a few counts. The V call is TRBV2, the J call TRBJ2-7; D is ambiguous. Germline V lookup: CDR1 SNHLY, CDR2 FYNNEI. The V end was cut by 3 bases, the J end by 2 bases, with 11 bases between. CDR3 length equals 14 residues. CDR3: CASSDMIFPYEQYF. The CDR3 region has the DNA TGTGCCAGCAGTGATATGATCTTTCCCTACGAGCAGTACTTC.

The chain has TRBV4-3 and TRBJ2-7; D call uncertain. Trimming took off 0 bases at V and 3 bases at J, with 12 bases between the two ends. This CDR3 is built from 15 residues. In germline, CDR1 is LGHNA, CDR2 YSLEER. The CDR3 reads CASSQDRSPFYEQYF. CDR3 DNA sequence: TGCGCCAGCAGCCAAGATAGATCACCCTTCTACGAGCAGTACTTC.

The chain couples TRBV19 to TRBJ2-7; 9 nucleotides match TRBD2. This CDR3 has 15 residues. Germline lookup yields CDR1 LNHDA and CDR2 SQIVND (reference sequence). The trim removed 1 base at V and 7 bases at J, leaving 8 bases unmatched. As DNA, the CDR3 is TGTGCCAGTAGTATAGCCGGCGGGGGGGCCCGGGAGCAGTACTTC. It specifies CASSIAGGGAREQYF.